This T cell receptor beta chain derives from a study of blood T cell repertoires in COVID-19. Libraries were prepared by immunoSEQ multiplex PCR; TCRdb keeps only in-frame clonotypes and omits some of them. The table records about 25,000 clones, about nine tenths of them present only once. Concerning this clone: At the DNA level, this CDR3 is encoded by other sequences in the same sample as well.

This CDR3 is 14 amino acids long. V was clipped by 6 bases and J by 0 bases, with 9 bases between them. From germline, CDR1 is MNHEY and CDR2 SMNVEV (reference sequence). V usage is TRBV27 and J usage is TRBJ1-5; possible D gene TRBD1, 5 bases. Source material: peripheral blood. The receptor's source is a man between 65 and 79 years old with acute or convalescent COVID-19. In DNA form, the CDR3 reads TGTGCCAGCAGGGGACTGAATAGCAATCAGCCCCAGCATTTT. Residues: CASRGLNSNQPQHF.